What follows describes a single T cell receptor beta chain. The sample comes from a study of control samples from healthy donors and cancer patients. This table comes from immunoSEQ multiplex PCR, and its TCRdb copy is limited to in-frame clones, with some not included. The table lists some 67,000 clones, more than 70% of them singletons, with under 3% in the top ten. This sequence originates from a woman aged 45-65 years with head and neck cancer. The sequenced sample was PBMCs.

The CDR3 loop reads CASRYRGNNSPLHF. CDR3 nucleotides: TGTGCCAGCAGGTACAGAGGGAATAATTCACCCCTCCACTTT. This sequence joins TRBV27 and TRBJ1-6; no definite D call. The V and J ends lost 6 bases and 5 bases respectively, with 11 bases between them. The CDR3 totals 14 residues. The germline gives CDR1 MNHEY, CDR2 SMNVEV (reference sequence).